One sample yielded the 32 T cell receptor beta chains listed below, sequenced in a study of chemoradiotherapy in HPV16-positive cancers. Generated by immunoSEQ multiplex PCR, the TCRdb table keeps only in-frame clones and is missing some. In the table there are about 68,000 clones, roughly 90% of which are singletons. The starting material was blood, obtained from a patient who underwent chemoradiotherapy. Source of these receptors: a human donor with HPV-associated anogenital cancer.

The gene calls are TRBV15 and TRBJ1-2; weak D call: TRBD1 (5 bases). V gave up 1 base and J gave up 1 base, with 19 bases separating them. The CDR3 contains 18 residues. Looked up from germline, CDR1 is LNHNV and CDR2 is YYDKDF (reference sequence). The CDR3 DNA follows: TGTGCCACCAGCAGAGTTGGGGGGGAGCCCCAGCTTAACTATGGCTACACCTTC. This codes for CATSRVGGEPQLNYGYTF.

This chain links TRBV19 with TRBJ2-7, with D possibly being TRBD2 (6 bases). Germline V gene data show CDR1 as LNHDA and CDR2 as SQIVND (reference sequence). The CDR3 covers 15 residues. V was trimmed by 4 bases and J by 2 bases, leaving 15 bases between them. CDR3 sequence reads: CASSRSSAGPYEQYF. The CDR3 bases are TGTGCCAGTAGTAGATCTAGCGCGGGCCCCTACGAGCAGTACTTC.

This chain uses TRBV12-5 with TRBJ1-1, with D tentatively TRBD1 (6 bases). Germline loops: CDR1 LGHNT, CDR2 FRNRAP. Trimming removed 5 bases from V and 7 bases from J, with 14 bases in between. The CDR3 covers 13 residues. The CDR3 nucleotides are TGTGCTAGTGGTATACAGGGATTCGGTGAAGCTTTCTTT. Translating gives CASGIQGFGEAFF. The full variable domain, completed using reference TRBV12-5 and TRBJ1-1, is DARVTQTPRHKVTEMGQEVTMRCQPILGHNTVFWYRQTMMQGLELLAYFRNRAPLDDSGMPKDRFSAEMPDATLATLKIQPSEPRDSAVYFCASGIQGFGEAFFGQGTRLTVV.

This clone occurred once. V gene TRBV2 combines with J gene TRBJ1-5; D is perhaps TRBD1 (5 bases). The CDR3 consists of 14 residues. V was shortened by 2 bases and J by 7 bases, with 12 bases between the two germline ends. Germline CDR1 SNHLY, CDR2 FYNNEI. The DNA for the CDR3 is TGTGCCAGCAGTGAATGGGGGGGTGACCAGCCCCAGCATTTT. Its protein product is CASSEWGGDQPQHF.

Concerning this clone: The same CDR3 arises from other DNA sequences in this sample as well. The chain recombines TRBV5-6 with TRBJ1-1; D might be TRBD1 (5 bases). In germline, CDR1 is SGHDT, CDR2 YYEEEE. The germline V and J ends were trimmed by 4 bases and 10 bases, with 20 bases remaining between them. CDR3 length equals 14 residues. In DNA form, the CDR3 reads TGTGCCAGCAGCCCGGTCCCTTTCCGAGGGGCAGCTTTCTTT. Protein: CASSPVPFRGAAFF.

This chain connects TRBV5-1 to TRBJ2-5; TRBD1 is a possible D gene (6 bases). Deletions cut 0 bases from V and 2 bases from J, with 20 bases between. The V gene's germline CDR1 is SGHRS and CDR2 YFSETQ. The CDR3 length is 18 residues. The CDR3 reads CASSLVVGAVTVQETQYF. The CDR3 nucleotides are TGCGCCAGCAGCTTGGTAGTGGGGGCAGTAACTGTACAAGAGACCCAGTACTTC.

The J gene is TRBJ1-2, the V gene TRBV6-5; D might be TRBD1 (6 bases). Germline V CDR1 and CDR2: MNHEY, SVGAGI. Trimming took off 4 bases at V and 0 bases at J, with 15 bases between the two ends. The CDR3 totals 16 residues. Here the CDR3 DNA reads TGTGCCAGCAGTTCTAGGAGAGGGGGGGCTAACTATGGCTACACCTTC. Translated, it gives CASSSRRGGANYGYTF.

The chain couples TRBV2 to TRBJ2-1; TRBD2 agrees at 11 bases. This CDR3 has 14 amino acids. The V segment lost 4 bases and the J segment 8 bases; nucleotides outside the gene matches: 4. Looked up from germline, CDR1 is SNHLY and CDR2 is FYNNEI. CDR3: CASSAVAGGYEQFF. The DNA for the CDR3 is TGTGCCAGCAGTGCGGTAGCGGGAGGGTATGAGCAGTTCTTC.

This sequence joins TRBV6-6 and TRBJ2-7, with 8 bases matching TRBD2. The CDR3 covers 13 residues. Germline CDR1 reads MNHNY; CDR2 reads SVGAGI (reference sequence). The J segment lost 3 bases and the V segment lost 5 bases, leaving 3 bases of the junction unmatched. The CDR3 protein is CASSAGGDYEQYF. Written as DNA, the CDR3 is TGTGCCAGCAGTGCCGGGGGGGACTACGAGCAGTACTTC.

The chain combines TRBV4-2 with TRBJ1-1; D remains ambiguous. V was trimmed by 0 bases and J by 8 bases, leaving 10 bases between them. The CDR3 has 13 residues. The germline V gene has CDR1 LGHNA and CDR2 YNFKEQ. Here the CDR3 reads CASSQERRTEAFF. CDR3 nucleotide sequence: TGTGCCAGCAGCCAAGAAAGGAGGACCGAAGCTTTCTTT.

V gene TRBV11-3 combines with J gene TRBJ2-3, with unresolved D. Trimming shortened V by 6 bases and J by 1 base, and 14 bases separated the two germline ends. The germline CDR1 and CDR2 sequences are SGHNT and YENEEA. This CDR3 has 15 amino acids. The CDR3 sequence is CASSSSSVGTDTQYF. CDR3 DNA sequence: TGTGCCAGCAGTTCCAGCTCAGTGGGCACAGATACGCAGTATTTT.

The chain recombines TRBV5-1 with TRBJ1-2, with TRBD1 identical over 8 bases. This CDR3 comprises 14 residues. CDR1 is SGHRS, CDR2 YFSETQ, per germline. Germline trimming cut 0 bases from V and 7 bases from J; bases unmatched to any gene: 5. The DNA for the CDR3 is TGCGCCAGCAGCTTGGTGGGACAGGAGGTTGGCTACACCTTC. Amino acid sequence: CASSLVGQEVGYTF.

The CDR3 nucleotides read TGCGCCAGCAGCCCATTCAGTGCCTCTGGAAACACCATATATTTT. Translating it yields CASSPFSASGNTIYF. This rearrangement joins TRBV4-1 to TRBJ1-3; no clear D gene. The CDR3 covers 15 residues. Germline loops: CDR1 MGHRA, CDR2 YSYEKL. Trimming removed 4 bases at V and 0 bases at J, with 10 bases between.

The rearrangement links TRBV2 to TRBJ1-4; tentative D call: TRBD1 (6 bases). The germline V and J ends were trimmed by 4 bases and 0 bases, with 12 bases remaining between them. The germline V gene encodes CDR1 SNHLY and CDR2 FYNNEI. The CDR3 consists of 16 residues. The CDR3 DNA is TGTGCCAGCAGTGGAAGGACAGACCCAACTAATGAAAAACTGTTTTTT. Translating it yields CASSGRTDPTNEKLFF.

The CDR3 DNA sequence: TGCAGCGTTCCAACAGGTAGGGGCGAGCAGTACTTC. The encoded protein is CSVPTGRGEQYF. V usage is TRBV29-1 and J usage is TRBJ2-7; tentatively, D is TRBD1 (5 bases). CDR3 length: 12 amino acids. In germline, CDR1 is SQVTM, CDR2 ANQGSEA. The V end was cut by 5 bases, the J end by 6 bases, with 14 bases between.

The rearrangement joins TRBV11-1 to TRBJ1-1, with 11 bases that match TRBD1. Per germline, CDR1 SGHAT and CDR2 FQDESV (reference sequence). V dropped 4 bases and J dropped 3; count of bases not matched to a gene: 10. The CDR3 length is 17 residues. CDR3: CASSSPGQGERYTEAFF. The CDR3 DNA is TGTGCCAGCAGCTCTCCGGGACAGGGGGAGAGGTACACTGAAGCTTTCTTT.

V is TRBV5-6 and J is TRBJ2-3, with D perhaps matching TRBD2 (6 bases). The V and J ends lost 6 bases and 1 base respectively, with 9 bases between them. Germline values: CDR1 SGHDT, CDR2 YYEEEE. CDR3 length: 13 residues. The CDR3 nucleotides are TGTGCCAGCACTCGGGAGCGCACAGATACGCAGTATTTT. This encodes CASTRERTDTQYF.

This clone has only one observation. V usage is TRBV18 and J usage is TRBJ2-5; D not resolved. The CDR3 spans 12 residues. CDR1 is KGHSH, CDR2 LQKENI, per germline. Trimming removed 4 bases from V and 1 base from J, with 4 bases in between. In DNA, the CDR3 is TGTGCCAGCTCACTCCGCCAAGAGACCCAGTACTTC. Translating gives CASSLRQETQYF.

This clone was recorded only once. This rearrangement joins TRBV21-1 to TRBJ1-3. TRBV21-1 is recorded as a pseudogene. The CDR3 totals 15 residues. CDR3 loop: CASIYVRNSGNTIYF. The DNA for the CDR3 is TGTGCCAGCATCTACGTACGGAACTCTGGAAACACCATATATTTT.

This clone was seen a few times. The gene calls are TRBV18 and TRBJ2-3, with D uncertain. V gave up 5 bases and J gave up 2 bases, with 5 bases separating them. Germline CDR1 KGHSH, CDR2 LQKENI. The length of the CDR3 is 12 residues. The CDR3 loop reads CASSRSTDTQYF. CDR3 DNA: TGTGCCAGCTCAAGGTCCACAGATACGCAGTATTTT.

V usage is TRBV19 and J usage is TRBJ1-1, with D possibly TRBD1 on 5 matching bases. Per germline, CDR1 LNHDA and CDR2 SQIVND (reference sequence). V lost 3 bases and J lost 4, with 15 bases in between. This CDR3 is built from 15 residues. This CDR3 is CASSMGRVSGTEAFF. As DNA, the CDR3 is TGTGCCAGTAGTATGGGCAGGGTTTCGGGCACTGAAGCTTTCTTT. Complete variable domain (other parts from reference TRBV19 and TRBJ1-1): DGGITQSPKYLFRKEGQNVTLSCEQNLNHDAMYWYRQDPGQGLRLIYYSQIVNDFQKGDIAEGYSVSREKKESFPLTVTSAQKNPTAFYLCASSMGRVSGTEAFFGQGTRLTVV.

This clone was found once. CDR3 residues: CASSLNGGYHTF. In DNA form, the CDR3 reads TGTGCCAGCAGCTTGAACGGGGGGTATCACACCTTC. V and J are TRBV5-4 and TRBJ1-2, with a tentative D call TRBD1 (5 bases). Deletions cut 1 base from V and 12 bases from J, with 13 bases between. CDR1 SGHNT and CDR2 YYREEE come from the germline V gene (reference sequence). The CDR3 is 12 residues long.

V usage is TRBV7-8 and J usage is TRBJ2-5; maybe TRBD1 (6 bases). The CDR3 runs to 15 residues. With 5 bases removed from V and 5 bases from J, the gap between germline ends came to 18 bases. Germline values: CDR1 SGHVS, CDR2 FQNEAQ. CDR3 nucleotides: TGTGCCAGCAGCCCCGTGGGTGGTGGGGGCGAGACCCAGTACTTC. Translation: CASSPVGGGGETQYF.

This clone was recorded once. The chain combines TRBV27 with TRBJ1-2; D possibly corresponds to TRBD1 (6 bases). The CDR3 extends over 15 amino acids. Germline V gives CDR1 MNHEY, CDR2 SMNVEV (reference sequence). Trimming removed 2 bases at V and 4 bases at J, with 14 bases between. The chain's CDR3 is CASSLSGRGTYGYTF. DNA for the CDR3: TGTGCCAGCAGTTTAAGCGGCAGGGGAACCTATGGCTACACCTTC.

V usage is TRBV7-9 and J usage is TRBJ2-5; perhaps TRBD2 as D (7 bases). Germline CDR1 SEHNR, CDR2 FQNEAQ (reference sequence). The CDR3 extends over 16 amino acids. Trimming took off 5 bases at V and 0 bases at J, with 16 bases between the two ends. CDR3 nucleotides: TGTGCCAGCAGCCTCGTTCGGGGGGCGTACCAAGAGACCCAGTACTTC. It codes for CASSLVRGAYQETQYF.

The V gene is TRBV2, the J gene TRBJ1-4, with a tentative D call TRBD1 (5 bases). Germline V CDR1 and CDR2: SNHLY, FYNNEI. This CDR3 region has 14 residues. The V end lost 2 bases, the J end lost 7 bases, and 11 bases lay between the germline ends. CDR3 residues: CASSELQGGEKLFF. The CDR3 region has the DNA TGTGCCAGCAGTGAACTTCAGGGCGGTGAAAAACTGTTTTTT.

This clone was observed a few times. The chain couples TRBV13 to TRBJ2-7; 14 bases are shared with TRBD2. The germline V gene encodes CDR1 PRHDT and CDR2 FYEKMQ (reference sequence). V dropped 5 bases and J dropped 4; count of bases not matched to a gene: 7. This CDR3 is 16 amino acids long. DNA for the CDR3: TGTGCCAGCAGCACCGGACTAGCGGGAGGAGGGTACGAGCAGTACTTC. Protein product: CASSTGLAGGGYEQYF.

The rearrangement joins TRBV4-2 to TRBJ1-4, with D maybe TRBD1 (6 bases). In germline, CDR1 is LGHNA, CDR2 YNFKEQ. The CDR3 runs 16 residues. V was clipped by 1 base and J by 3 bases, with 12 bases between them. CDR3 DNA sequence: TGTGCCAGCAGCCAAGTTCGGACAGAGGCTAATGAAAAACTGTTTTTT. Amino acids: CASSQVRTEANEKLFF.

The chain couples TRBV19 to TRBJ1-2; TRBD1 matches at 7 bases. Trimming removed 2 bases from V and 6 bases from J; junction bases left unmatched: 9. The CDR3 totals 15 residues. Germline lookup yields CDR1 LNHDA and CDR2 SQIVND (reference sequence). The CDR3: CASSITEGAYDGYTF. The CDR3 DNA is TGTGCCAGTAGTATAACTGAGGGGGCTTACGATGGCTACACCTTC.

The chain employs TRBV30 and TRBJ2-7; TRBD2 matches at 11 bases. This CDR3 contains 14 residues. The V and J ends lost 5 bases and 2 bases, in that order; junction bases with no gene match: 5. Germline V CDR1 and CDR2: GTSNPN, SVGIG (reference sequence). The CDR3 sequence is CAWVLAGGPYEQYF. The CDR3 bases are TGTGCCTGGGTTCTAGCGGGGGGACCCTACGAGCAGTACTTC.

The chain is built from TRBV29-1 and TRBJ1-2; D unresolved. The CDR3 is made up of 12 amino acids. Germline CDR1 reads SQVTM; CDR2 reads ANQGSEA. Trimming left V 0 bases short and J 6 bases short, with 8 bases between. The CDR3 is CSVEDRSNGYTF. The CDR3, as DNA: TGCAGCGTTGAAGATCGGTCAAATGGCTACACCTTC.

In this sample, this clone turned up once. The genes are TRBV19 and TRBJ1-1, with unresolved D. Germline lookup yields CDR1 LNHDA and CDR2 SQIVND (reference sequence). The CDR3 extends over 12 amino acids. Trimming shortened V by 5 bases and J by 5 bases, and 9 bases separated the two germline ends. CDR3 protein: CASSFGRTEAFF. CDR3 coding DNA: TGTGCCAGTAGTTTTGGGAGGACTGAAGCTTTCTTT. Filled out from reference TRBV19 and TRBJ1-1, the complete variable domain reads DGGITQSPKYLFRKEGQNVTLSCEQNLNHDAMYWYRQDPGQGLRLIYYSQIVNDFQKGDIAEGYSVSREKKESFPLTVTSAQKNPTAFYLCASSFGRTEAFFGQGTRLTVV.